This paragraph covers one TCR beta chain sequence. No antigen is known for it. PCR employed 60 Vbeta and 13 Jbeta primers. Sequencing was performed with immunoSEQ multiplex PCR; in TCRdb, only in-frame clones are kept and a portion is missing. The sample consists of over 70,000 clones, around four fifths of them appearing once. The donors, nominally healthy at sampling, likely had unrecorded immune exposures. The sample comes from a study of cytomegalovirus exposure and HLA in healthy donors. Study-wide results and limits: Associated with cytomegalovirus, according to the listing, were approximately 160 TCR beta chains. A later examination showed that TCR association rates differed by HLA locus, with DRB1 most and HLA-C fewest.

This receptor was taken from a male donor in good health and CMV-seronegative. The sequencing input was PBMCs.

CDR3 DNA: TGCGCCAGCAGCCCGGGGGGGAGCACAGATACGCAGTATTTT. Translating gives CASSPGGSTDTQYF. The rearrangement links TRBV5-1 to TRBJ2-3; 8 bases line up with TRBD2. The length of the CDR3 is 14 residues. In germline, CDR1 is SGHRS, CDR2 YFSETQ. With V trimmed by 4 bases and J by 0 bases, 1 base remained unmatched.